This TCR beta chain was obtained from a study of PD-L1 blockade in urothelial cancer (dated by TCRdb to the late 2010s). For the study in its entirety: Therapy was started at some point between 2013 and 2015 for all patients, and atezolizumab 1,200 mg was administered intravenously every 3 weeks. About 85% of the roughly 29 patients were males with bladder-origin urothelial cancer, and about 65% of the 29 reported a prior smoking history. An ECOG performance status of 0 or 1 was recorded for the patients, and 0 to 3 prior chemotherapy regimens had been received by the patients. Blood samples were analyzed at two time points: 3 weeks after treatment start (second dose) and 6 weeks after treatment start. A median of approximately 140,000 T cells and approximately 86,000 unique TCRs was obtained from blood samples, and a median clonality of around 0.072 was observed. An exploratory multi-omic analysis was conducted of the somatic, immune and clinical correlates of response to PD-L1 blockade with atezolizumab in urothelial cancer. Pretreatment tumor samples, along with matched peripheral blood serially collected before and after atezolizumab treatment, were subjected to TCR sequencing. Progression-free survival longer than 6 months counted as durable clinical benefit, and TCR features were additionally tested against both progression-free and overall survival. In the same patients who had TCR sequencing, pretreatment tumors also underwent whole exome sequencing and RNA sequencing. Nine patients achieved durable clinical benefit and approximately 19 did not. Under 30 patients had pretreatment blood TCR-seq, about 24 had at least one posttreatment blood collection, and about 24 had tumor TCR-seq. On the study overall, not on this receptor specifically: At 3 weeks after the start of treatment, tumor-associated TCR clones in peripheral blood had expanded more in patients with durable benefit (n ≈ 24, p = 0.022). Because the sample size was small (n ≈ 27) and many exploratory analyses were performed, the results are intended to be hypothesis-generating. A pretreatment peripheral blood TCR clonality below the median was linked to improved progression-free and overall survival.

Comments on this clone: Its antigen specificity is not known. The sample holds no much larger clone one base away, and base qualities are not on file.

The meaning of the sample's time point label: pretreatment peripheral blood. The cohort comprised 25 to 30 patients with locally advanced or metastatic urothelial carcinoma treated at Memorial Sloan Kettering on a trial protocol. Peripheral blood mononuclear cells were collected pretreatment and during treatment, with between 1 and 8 total time points per patient. The Qiagen DNeasy Blood extraction kit was used to purify genomic DNA from total PBMCs and from tumor samples. PBMCs were collected pretreatment and during treatment, and were isolated and stored as previously described. From the cysteine through the phenylalanine, the CDR3 covers 13 amino acids. Only CDR3 DNA remains: 39 bases, in frame from the first base. Here V drops 5 bases and J drops 2 bases, and the junction holds 3 bases not matched to any gene. CDR1 and CDR2 are drawn from the germline V gene: SGHRS, YFSETQ. To estimate absolute template abundance from read counts, synthetic TCR analog templates were spiked into each PCR. The immunoSEQ assay used bias-controlled V and J gene primers to amplify TCRbeta CDR3 regions from genomic DNA. Sequencing of rearranged TCRbeta segments was performed at approximately 20X coverage. On the study's bioinformatics: Clustering was used to correct sequencing errors, and CDR3s were annotated against IMGT to assign V, D and J genes. Only productive TCRbeta rearrangements were used in downstream analyses, excluding out-of-frame or stop-codon sequences. Clonality was calculated as one minus the Shannon entropy normalized by the log of the number of unique productive sequences. Fisher's exact test with Benjamini-Hochberg correction, at a threshold of adjusted p below 0.01, was used to find clones that differed between time points or between blood and tumor. TCRdb re-hosts the immuneACCESS table, in-frame sequences only. Its copies lack some clones; in the studies checked, an unresolved V gene accounts for under half of them, and the cause for the rest is not known. V, J and clone size are taken as reported in that table, and D and trimming were inferred from the DNA itself. This sample lists 49,000 or so clones; 79% were detected once. The ten largest clones take up roughly 10% of the sample.

The input for sequencing was PBMCs, taken around atezolizumab (anti-PD-L1) treatment. Recombination linked TRBV5-1 to TRBJ1-2, with 7 bases aligning to TRBD1. This receptor was taken from a man between 65 and 79 years old with urothelial cancer. Read as DNA, the sequence is TGCGCCAGCAGGGAGGGACAGAACTATGGCTACACCTTC. Its protein is CASREGQNYGYTF.